This T cell receptor beta chain is from a study of cytomegalovirus exposure and HLA in healthy donors. About the study: The same platform was used for the roughly 130 validation repertoires and the roughly 700 first-cohort repertoires, a later analysis reported.

A remark on this clone: Antigen unknown.

Clones were read by immunoSEQ multiplex PCR, and TCRdb kept only the in-frame ones, dropping some. In the table there are some 250,000 clones, 90% of which are singletons. Per germline, CDR1 SGHVS and CDR2 FQNEAQ. The CDR3 is made up of 16 amino acids. The V and J ends lost 2 bases and 3 bases, in that order; junction bases with no gene match: 7. Notes on the study in general: There were a few CMV-associated chains whose specificity for CMV antigens was confirmed in vitro.

The chain links TRBV7-8 to TRBJ2-7, with 10 bases aligning to TRBD1. The receptor was derived from a woman between 18 and 30 years old in good health and CMV-seronegative. Material for sequencing was PBMCs. For the CDR3, the DNA is TGTGCCAGCAGCTTATCGAGGACAGGGGGACTCTACGAGCAGTACGTC. Its translation: CASSLSRTGGLYEQYV.